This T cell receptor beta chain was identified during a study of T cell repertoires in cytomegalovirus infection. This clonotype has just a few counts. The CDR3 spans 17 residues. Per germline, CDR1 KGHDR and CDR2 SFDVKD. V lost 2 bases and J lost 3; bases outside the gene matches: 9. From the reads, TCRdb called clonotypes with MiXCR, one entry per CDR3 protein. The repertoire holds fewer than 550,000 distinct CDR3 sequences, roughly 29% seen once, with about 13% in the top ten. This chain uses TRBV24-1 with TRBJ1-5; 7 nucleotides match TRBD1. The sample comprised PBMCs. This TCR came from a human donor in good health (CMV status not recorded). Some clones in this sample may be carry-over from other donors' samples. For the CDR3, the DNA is TGTGCCACCAGTGATTCCGGAAGGGGGCAAGTCAATCAGCCCCAGCATTTT. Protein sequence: CATSDSGRGQVNQPQHF.